The rows below give T cell receptor beta chains drawn from one sample of a study of PD-1 blockade in classical Hodgkin lymphoma. Produced via immunoSEQ multiplex PCR; TCRdb's table is partial and in-frame only. This sample has just over 50,000 clones, with just under 75% found just once. The material was peripheral blood mononuclear cells (PBMCs), obtained before the second cycle of nivolumab. These receptors were collected from a human donor with classical Hodgkin lymphoma. CDR3s leave out the opening cysteine and the closing phenylalanine or tryptophan.

J gene	CDR3 length	V gene	CDR3 protein
TRBJ1-1	12	TRBV29-1	SVVGGRGDTEAF
TRBJ2-3	10	TRBV5-3	AYQGRADTQY
TRBJ2-1	13	TRBV9	ASSVGEAPYNEQF
TRBJ1-6	13	TRBV9	ASGSTGQSNSPLH
TRBJ2-3	13	TRBV6-4	ASSVQSSSTDTQY
TRBJ1-2	10	TRBV6-5	ASSRSDDVHT
TRBJ1-4	12	TRBV7-9	ASSLAGVTEKLF
TRBJ2-5	12	TRBV25-1	ASGIAGGPETQY
TRBJ2-1	16	TRBV11-2	ASSGPQTSGRWDNEQF
TRBJ1-2	12	TRBV6-5	ASSTGGSSYGYT
TRBJ2-1	13	TRBV25-1	ASSETRNPYNEQF
TRBJ2-3	13	TRBV25-1	ASSEFVRVTDTQY
TRBJ2-7	11	TRBV18	ASSPLPGQEQY
TRBJ2-2	13	TRBV28	ASSLGPRNTGELF
TRBJ2-1	14	TRBV19	ASSIDSSARIDEQF
TRBJ1-5	15	TRBV19	ASSIARGTGGAQPQH
TRBJ2-7	13	TRBV19	ASSRDRGTSYEQY
TRBJ2-7	15	TRBV11-2	ASSLSLAGQSSYEQY
TRBJ2-7	13	TRBV6-8	ASSDWTGVTYEQY
TRBJ1-4	14	TRBV10-3	AISESVGRGNEKLF
TRBJ2-7	11	TRBV30	AWTRGRSYEQY
TRBJ1-2	11	TRBV5-1	ASSLVAANGYT
TRBJ2-1	13	TRBV4-3	ASSQATSGGNEQF
TRBJ1-2	12	TRBV7-9	ASSLAVANYGYT
TRBJ2-5	12	TRBV28	ASSLGWGQETQY
TRBJ2-7	13	TRBV19	ASSIASGSSYEQY
TRBJ2-7	13	TRBV7-3	ASSLGAGGWYEQY
TRBJ1-3	13	TRBV6-5	ASRTTPSSGNTIY
TRBJ2-7	13	TRBV30	AWSVLAGVRVEQY
TRBJ2-1	11	TRBV14	ASSPGGPNEQF
TRBJ2-1	13	TRBV7-9	ASSLAPTSSGEQF
TRBJ2-7	11	TRBV11-2	ASSLRRSYEQY
TRBJ2-2	15	TRBV6-1	ASSEVRGQGATGELF
TRBJ2-2	12	TRBV19	ASSWTSGSGELF
TRBJ2-7	13	TRBV5-1	ASSLSGLAAVEWY
TRBJ2-7	10	TRBV6-1	ASGQASYEQY
TRBJ2-7	16	TRBV11-2	ASSRSTSTSAYSYEQY
TRBJ2-7	12	TRBV9	ASSVDMGLYEQY
TRBJ1-2	13	TRBV19	ASRTQGTGIYGYT
TRBJ1-1	10	TRBV29-1	SVDRGGTEAF
TRBJ1-5	12	TRBV28	ASSRGTDNQPQH
TRBJ1-1	13	TRBV6-6	ASSYSRGQGTEAF
TRBJ2-1	13	TRBV27	ASSNGQGGGDEQF
TRBJ2-2	14	TRBV30	AWTPGTSGRTGELF
TRBJ2-3	9	TRBV29-1	SVRSGDTQY
TRBJ2-3	13	TRBV5-1	ASSLRTGGTDTQY
TRBJ2-7	11	TRBV2	ASSERSVHEQY
TRBJ2-1	11	TRBV27	ASSLSHYNEQF
TRBJ1-2	13	TRBV28	ASSLPGTANYGYT
TRBJ1-6	12	TRBV25-1	ATSEGGYNSPLH
TRBJ1-5	13	TRBV2	ASRRQERGNQPQH
TRBJ1-5	14	TRBV19	ASSITLGQGNQPQH
TRBJ2-7	13	TRBV9	ASSVGRLAAYEQY
TRBJ2-3	11	TRBV6-5	ASADRATDTQY
TRBJ1-1	12	TRBV11-2	ASSLGPSGPEAF
TRBJ1-5	13	TRBV7-2	ASSLTWGGNQPQH
TRBJ2-7	12	TRBV6-6	ASTLRPSGYEQY
TRBJ2-2	13	TRBV14	ASSRTSLGTGELF
TRBJ1-3	10	TRBV4-1	ASSTPQNTIY